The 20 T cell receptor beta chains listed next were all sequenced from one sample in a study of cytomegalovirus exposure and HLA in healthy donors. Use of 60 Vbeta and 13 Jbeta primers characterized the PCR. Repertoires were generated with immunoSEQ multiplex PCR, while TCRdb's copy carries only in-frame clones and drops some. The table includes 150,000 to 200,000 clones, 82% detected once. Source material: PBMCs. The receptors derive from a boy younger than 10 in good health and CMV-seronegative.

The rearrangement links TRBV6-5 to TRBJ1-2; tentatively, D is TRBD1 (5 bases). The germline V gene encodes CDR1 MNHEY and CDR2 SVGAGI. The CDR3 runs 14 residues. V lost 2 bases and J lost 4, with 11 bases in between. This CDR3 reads CASSYPGNPYGYTF. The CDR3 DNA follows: TGTGCCAGCAGTTACCCAGGGAACCCCTATGGCTACACCTTC.

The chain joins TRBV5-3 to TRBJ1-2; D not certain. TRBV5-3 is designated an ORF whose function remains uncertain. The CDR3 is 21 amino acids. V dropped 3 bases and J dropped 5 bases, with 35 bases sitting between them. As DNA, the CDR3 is TGTGCCAGAAGCTCCTGGTTGCCCGCGCGATCACTCCAGAGGGTGTGGTATGGCTACACCTTC. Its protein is CARSSWLPARSLQRVWYGYTF.

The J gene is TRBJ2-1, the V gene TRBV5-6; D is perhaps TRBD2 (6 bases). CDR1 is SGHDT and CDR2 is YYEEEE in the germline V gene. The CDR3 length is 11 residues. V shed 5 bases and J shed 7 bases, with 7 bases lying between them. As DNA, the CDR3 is TGTGCCAGCAGGCGGGATAATGAGCAGTTCTTC. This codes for CASRRDNEQFF.

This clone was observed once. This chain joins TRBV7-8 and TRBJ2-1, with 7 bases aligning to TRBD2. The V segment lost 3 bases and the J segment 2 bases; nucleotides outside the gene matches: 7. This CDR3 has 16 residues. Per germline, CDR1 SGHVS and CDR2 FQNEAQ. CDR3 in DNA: TGTGCCAGCAGCTTGCTTAGGACTAGTCCCTACAATGAGCAGTTCTTC. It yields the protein CASSLLRTSPYNEQFF.

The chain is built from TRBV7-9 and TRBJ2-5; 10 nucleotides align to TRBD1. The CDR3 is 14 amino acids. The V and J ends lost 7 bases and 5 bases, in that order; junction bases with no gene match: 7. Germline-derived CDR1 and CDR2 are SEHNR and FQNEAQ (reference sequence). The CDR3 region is CASTGTGDVETQYF. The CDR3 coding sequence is TGTGCCAGCACCGGGACAGGGGACGTGGAGACCCAGTACTTC.

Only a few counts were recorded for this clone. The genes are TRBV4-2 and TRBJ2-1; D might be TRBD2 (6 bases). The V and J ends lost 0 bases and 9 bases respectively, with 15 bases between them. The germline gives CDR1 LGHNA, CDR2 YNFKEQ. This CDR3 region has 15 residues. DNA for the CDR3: TGTGCCAGCAGCCAAGAGTCACTAGCAATTGGTGAGCAGTTCTTC. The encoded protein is CASSQESLAIGEQFF.

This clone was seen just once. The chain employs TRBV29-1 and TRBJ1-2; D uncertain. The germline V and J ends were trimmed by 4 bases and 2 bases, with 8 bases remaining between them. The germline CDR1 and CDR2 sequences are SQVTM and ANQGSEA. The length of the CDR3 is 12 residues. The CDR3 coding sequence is TGCAGCGTTGGGCTTCAAAACTATGGCTACACCTTC. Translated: CSVGLQNYGYTF.

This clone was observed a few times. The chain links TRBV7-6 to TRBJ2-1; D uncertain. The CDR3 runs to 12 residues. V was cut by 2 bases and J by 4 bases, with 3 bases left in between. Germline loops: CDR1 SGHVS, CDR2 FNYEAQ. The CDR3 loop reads CASSLQYNEQFF. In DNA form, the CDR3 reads TGTGCCAGCAGCTTACAATACAATGAGCAGTTCTTC.

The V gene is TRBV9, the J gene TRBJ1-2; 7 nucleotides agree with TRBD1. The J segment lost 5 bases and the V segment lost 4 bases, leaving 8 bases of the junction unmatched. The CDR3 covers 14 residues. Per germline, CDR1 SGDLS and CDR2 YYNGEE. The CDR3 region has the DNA TGTGCCAGCAGCCCCCCCAACAGGGGATATGGCTACACCTTC. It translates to CASSPPNRGYGYTF.

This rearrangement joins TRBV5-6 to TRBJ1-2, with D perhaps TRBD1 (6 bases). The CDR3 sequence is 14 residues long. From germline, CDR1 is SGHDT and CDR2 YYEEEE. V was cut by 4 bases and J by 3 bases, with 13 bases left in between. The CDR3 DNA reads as TGTGCCAGCAGCCGCTCCGGGACATACTATGGCTACACCTTC. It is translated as CASSRSGTYYGYTF.

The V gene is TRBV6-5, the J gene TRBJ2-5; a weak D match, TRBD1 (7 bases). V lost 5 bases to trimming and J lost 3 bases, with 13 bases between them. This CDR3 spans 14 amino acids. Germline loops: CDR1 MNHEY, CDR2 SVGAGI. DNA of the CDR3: TGTGCCAGCAGTAGACAGGGAGGCGAAGAGACCCAGTACTTC. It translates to CASSRQGGEETQYF.

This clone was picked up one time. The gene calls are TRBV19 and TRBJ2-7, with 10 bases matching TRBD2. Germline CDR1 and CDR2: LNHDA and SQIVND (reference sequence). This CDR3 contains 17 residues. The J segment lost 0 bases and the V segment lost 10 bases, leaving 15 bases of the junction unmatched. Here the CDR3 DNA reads TGTGCCACCAATGGGCGAGCGGGGGGGAAGAGCTCCTACGAGCAGTACTTC. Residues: CATNGRAGGKSSYEQYF.

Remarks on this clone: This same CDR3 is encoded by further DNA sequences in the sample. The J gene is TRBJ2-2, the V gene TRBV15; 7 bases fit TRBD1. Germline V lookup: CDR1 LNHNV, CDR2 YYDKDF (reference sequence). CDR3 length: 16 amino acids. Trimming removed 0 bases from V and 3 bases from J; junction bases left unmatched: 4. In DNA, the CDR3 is TGTGCCACCAGCAGAGATCTTAGGGGGCACACCGGGGAGCTGTTTTTT. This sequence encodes CATSRDLRGHTGELFF. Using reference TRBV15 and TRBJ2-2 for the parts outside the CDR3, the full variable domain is DAMVIQNPRYQVTQFGKPVTLSCSQTLNHNVMYWYQQKSSQAPKLLFHYYDKDFNNEADTPDNFQSRRPNTSFCFLDIRSPGLGDTAMYLCATSRDLRGHTGELFFGEGSRLTVL.

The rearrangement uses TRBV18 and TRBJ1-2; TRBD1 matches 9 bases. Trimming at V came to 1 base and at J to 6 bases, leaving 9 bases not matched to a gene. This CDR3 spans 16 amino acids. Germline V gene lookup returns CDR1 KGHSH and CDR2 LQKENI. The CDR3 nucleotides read TGTGCCAGCTCACCACTTCGGGACAGGGATGGAAATGGCTACACCTTC. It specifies CASSPLRDRDGNGYTF.

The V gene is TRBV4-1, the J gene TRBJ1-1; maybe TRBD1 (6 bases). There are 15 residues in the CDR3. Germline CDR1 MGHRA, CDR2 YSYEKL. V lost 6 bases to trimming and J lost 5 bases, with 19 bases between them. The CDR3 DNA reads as TGCGCCAGCAGTAGTTGGAAGGGGGTTCGGACTGAAGCTTTCTTT. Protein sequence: CASSSWKGVRTEAFF.

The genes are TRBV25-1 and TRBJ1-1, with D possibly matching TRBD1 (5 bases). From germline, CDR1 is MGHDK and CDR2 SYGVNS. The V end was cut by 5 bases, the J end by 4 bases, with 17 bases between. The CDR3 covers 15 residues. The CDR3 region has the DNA TGTGCCAGCAGTAATGTTCATAGGGGTAGCACTGAAGCTTTCTTT. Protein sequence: CASSNVHRGSTEAFF. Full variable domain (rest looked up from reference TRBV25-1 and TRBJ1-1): EADIYQTPRYLVIGTGKKITLECSQTMGHDKMYWYQQDPGMELHLIHYSYGVNSTEKGDLSSESTVSRIRTEHFPLTLESARPSHTSQYLCASSNVHRGSTEAFFGQGTRLTVV.

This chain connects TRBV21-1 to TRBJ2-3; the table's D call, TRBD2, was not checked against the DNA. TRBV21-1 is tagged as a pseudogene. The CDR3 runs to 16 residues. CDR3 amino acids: CASTQSLTGDTDTQYF. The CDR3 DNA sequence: TGTGCCAGCACCCAGAGTTTAACGGGGGACACAGATACGCAGTATTTT.

The chain's CDR3 is CASSHGAGGRDTQYF. CDR3 nucleotide sequence: TGCGCCAGCAGCCACGGCGCGGGGGGGCGAGATACGCAGTATTTT. V and J are TRBV4-3 and TRBJ2-3, with 9 bases aligning to TRBD2. The junction had 6 bases not matched to a gene; V was cut back by 3 bases and J by 5 bases. The germline V gene encodes CDR1 LGHNA and CDR2 YSLEER. The CDR3 loop spans 15 amino acids.

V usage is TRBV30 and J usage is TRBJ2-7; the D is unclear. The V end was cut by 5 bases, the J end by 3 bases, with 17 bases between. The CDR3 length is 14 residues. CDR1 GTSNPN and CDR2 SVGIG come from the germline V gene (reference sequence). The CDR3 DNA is TGTGCCTGGGGGCGAATACCCCCCCACTACGAGCAGTACTTC. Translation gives CAWGRIPPHYEQYF.

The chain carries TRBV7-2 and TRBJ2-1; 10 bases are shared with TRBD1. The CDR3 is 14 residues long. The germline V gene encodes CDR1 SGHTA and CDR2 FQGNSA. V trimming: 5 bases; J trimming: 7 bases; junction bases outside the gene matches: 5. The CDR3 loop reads CASSPRGQGNEQFF. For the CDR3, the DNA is TGTGCCAGCAGCCCTAGGGGACAGGGGAATGAGCAGTTCTTC.